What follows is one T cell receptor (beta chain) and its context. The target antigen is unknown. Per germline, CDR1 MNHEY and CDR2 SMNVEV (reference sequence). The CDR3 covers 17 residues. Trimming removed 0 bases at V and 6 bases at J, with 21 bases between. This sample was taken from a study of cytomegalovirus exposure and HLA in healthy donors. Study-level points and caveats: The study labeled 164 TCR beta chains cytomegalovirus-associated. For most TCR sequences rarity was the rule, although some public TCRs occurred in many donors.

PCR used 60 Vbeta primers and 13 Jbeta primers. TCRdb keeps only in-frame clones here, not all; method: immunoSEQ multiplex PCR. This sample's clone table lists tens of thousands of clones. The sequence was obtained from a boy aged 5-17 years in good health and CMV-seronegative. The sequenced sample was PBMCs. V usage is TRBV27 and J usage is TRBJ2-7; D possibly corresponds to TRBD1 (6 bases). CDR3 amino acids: CASSLSGQPIEVFEQYF. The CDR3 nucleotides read TGTGCCAGCAGTTTATCGGGACAACCCATTGAGGTGTTCGAGCAGTACTTC.